The clone carrying this T cell receptor beta chain was observed a few times. 60 Vbeta and 13 Jbeta primers were used in PCR. The method was immunoSEQ multiplex PCR; TCRdb's version includes in-frame clones alone and lacks a portion of them. The data contain about 140,000 clones, roughly 79% of them singletons. This record comes from a study of cytomegalovirus exposure and HLA in healthy donors. Whole-study context: Among about 380 genotyped donors, around 77% fell in the Caucasian-associated ancestry cluster.

This CDR3 comprises 16 residues. J lost 9 bases, V lost 6 bases, and 19 bases had no gene match. Germline V CDR1 and CDR2: SGHNT, YYREEE (reference sequence). The chain uses TRBV5-4 and TRBJ1-2; TRBD1 aligns across 8 bases. The sample comprised PBMCs. The source is a woman aged 30 to 39 in good health and CMV-seronegative. CDR3 loop: CASTGSGQALSGSYTF. CDR3 nucleotides: TGTGCCAGCACCGGTTCGGGACAGGCCCTATCGGGTAGCTACACCTTC.